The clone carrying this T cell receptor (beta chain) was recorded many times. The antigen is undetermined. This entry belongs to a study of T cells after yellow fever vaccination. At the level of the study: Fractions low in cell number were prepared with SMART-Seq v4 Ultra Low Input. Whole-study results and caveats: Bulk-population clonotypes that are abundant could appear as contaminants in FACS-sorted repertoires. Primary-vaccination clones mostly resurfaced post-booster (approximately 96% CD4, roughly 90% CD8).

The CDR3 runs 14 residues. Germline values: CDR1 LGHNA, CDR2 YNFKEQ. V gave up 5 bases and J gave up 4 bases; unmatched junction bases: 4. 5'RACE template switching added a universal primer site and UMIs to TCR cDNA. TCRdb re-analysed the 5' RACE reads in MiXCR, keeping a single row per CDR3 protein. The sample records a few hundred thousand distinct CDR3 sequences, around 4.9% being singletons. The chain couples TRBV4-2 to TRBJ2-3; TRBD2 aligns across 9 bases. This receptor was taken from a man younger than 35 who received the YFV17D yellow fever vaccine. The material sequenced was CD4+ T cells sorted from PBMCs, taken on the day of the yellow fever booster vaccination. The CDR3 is CASSGGGAADTQYF. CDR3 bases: TGTGCCAGCAGCGGCGGGGGGGCTGCAGATACGCAGTATTTT.